This passage covers 15 T cell receptor beta chains from one sample sequenced in a study of neurological immune-mediated disorders. TCRdb reprocessed the 5' RACE reads with MiXCR, giving one entry per CDR3 protein. The sample holds tens of thousands of distinct CDR3 sequences; 4.8% are singletons and the top ten take roughly 9%. Sample: CD4+ T cells from blood. The source is a man younger than 35 in good health.

This clonotype was observed many times. The chain uses TRBV4-1 and TRBJ1-3; D unclear. Per germline, CDR1 MGHRA and CDR2 YSYEKL. The CDR3 length is 16 residues. The V end was cut by 0 bases, the J end by 0 bases, with 9 bases between. The CDR3 nucleotides read TGCGCCAGCAGCCAAGAGAGGCGAAACTCTGGAAACACCATATATTTT. It specifies CASSQERRNSGNTIYF.

This clonotype has a count of ten or more. The V and J genes are TRBV29-1 and TRBJ2-7; 12 bases line up with TRBD1. Unmatched junction bases numbered 5, after V lost 3 bases and J lost 5 bases. Germline CDR1 and CDR2: SQVTM and ANQGSEA. The CDR3 loop spans 14 amino acids. CDR3 region: CSVDTGQGAHEQYF. The CDR3 region has the DNA TGCAGCGTTGATACGGGACAGGGGGCCCACGAGCAGTACTTC.

At least ten counts were recorded for this clonotype. The CDR3 protein is CASSLALEGTQYF. The CDR3, as DNA: TGTGCCAGCAGCTTGGCCCTCGAGGGGACCCAGTACTTC. This chain joins TRBV7-2 and TRBJ2-5; TRBD2 might be the D (5 bases). Trimming cost V 3 bases and J 7 bases, with 12 bases left between them. Germline CDR1 SGHTA, CDR2 FQGNSA. The CDR3 is 13 amino acids.

In this sample, this clonotype turned up many times. This chain uses TRBV18 with TRBJ1-3, with 8 bases identical to TRBD1. V lost 2 bases and J lost 2; bases outside the gene matches: 5. The germline gives CDR1 KGHSH, CDR2 LQKENI. The CDR3 loop spans 16 amino acids. CDR3 nucleotides: TGTGCCAGCTCACCATCGAGACAGGGGACTGGAAACACCATATATTTT. Its translation: CASSPSRQGTGNTIYF. The whole variable domain, filled in from reference TRBV18 and TRBJ1-3, reads NAGVMQNPRHLVRRRGQEARLRCSPMKGHSHVYWYRQLPEEGLKFMVYLQKENIIDESGMPKERFSAEFPKEGPSILRIQQVVRGDSAAYFCASSPSRQGTGNTIYFGEGSWLTVV.

This clonotype was recorded many times. The CDR3 reads CASSEVGTYNEQFF. In nucleotides, the CDR3 is TGTGCCAGCAGTGAAGTTGGCACTTACAATGAGCAGTTCTTC. This chain connects TRBV25-1 to TRBJ2-1; D is uncertain. Trimming shortened V by 2 bases and J by 4 bases, and 9 bases separated the two germline ends. The CDR3 has 14 residues. Germline CDR1 reads MGHDK; CDR2 reads SYGVNS.

In its sample, this clonotype was seen many times. The V gene is TRBV4-3, the J gene TRBJ1-3; D ambiguous. This CDR3 comprises 14 residues. Per the germline V gene, CDR1 is LGHNA and CDR2 is YSLEER. Deletions cut 0 bases from V and 3 bases from J, with 6 bases between. The CDR3 reads CASSQDSVGNTIYF. The CDR3 DNA follows: TGCGCCAGCAGCCAAGATAGCGTTGGAAACACCATATATTTT.

In its sample, this clonotype was seen many times. The chain has TRBV11-1 and TRBJ1-2; a possible D gene is TRBD1 (5 bases). Trimming left V 2 bases short and J 3 bases short, with 16 bases between. In germline, CDR1 is SGHAT, CDR2 FQDESV (reference sequence). The CDR3 loop spans 16 amino acids. This chain's CDR3 is CASSLNLAGTDYGYTF. The CDR3 nucleotides are TGTGCCAGCAGCTTAAACTTAGCCGGGACCGACTATGGCTACACCTTC. Looking up the rest from reference TRBV11-1 and TRBJ1-2 gives the full variable domain: EAEVAQSPRYKITEKSQAVAFWCDPISGHATLYWYRQILGQGPELLVQFQDESVVDDSQLPKDRFSAERLKGVDSTLKIQPAELGDSAMYLCASSLNLAGTDYGYTFGSGTRLTVV.

This clonotype was seen repeatedly, ten times or more. V usage is TRBV6-5 and J usage is TRBJ1-1; no definite D call. V lost 0 bases and J 1 base, leaving 15 bases between the germline ends. This CDR3 is built from 17 residues. Germline loops: CDR1 MNHEY, CDR2 SVGAGI. The CDR3 sequence: CASSYSTPGQPNTEAFF. CDR3 DNA: TGTGCCAGCAGTTACTCTACCCCCGGGCAGCCGAACACTGAAGCTTTCTTT.

This clonotype was recorded at least ten times. This rearrangement joins TRBV9 to TRBJ2-3; D is uncertain. This CDR3 is 13 amino acids long. CDR1 is SGDLS and CDR2 is YYNGEE in the germline V gene. The V end was cut by 2 bases, the J end by 1 base, with 5 bases between. CDR3 nucleotide sequence: TGTGCCAGCAGCGTGCAGGGCACAGATACGCAGTATTTT. Its translation: CASSVQGTDTQYF.

This clonotype came up many times. This chain uses TRBV5-1 with TRBJ2-3; 9 positions agree with TRBD2. Germline V gene sequence: CDR1 SGHRS, CDR2 YFSETQ. The CDR3 sequence is 14 residues long. V was pared by 4 bases and J by 2 bases, with 2 bases of the junction left unmatched. The CDR3, as DNA: TGCGCCAGCAGCCCGGGACTAGCCACAGATACGCAGTATTTT. Protein: CASSPGLATDTQYF.

This clonotype came up many times. The chain employs TRBV10-3 and TRBJ2-2; D is uncertain. The CDR3 runs 15 residues. Germline lookup yields CDR1 ENHRY and CDR2 SYGVKD. The V gene lost 10 bases and the J gene lost 0 bases, with 15 bases spanning the gap. The CDR3 coding sequence is TGTGCCACTATCCCGAGCACGGCGAACACCGGGGAGCTGTTTTTT. Translating it yields CATIPSTANTGELFF.

This clonotype was counted many times. V usage is TRBV19 and J usage is TRBJ1-2; TRBD1 aligns across 7 bases. CDR3 length equals 14 residues. After removal of 9 bases from V and 4 bases from J, the junction contained 11 bases not matched to a gene. CDR1 is LNHDA and CDR2 is SQIVND in the germline V gene (reference sequence). DNA of the CDR3: TGTGCCAGCTCATTATCGGGACAGAGCTATGGCTACACCTTC. This sequence encodes CASSLSGQSYGYTF.

In its sample, this clonotype was seen many times. The chain uses TRBV11-2 and TRBJ1-2; 9 bases map to TRBD1. Trimming at V came to 3 bases and at J to 9 bases, leaving 8 bases not matched to a gene. Germline CDR1 is SGHAT and CDR2 is FQNNGV. The CDR3 runs to 14 residues. Here the CDR3 DNA reads TGTGCCAGCAGCTTCTCGGGGACAGGGTCAAGCTACACCTTC. Residues: CASSFSGTGSSYTF.

V usage is TRBV4-3 and J usage is TRBJ1-1; no definite D call. Deletions cut 0 bases from V and 7 bases from J, with 9 bases between. The CDR3 is made up of 13 amino acids. CDR1 is LGHNA and CDR2 is YSLEER in the germline V gene. CDR3 nucleotide sequence: TGCGCCAGCAGCCAAGATAGGGCAGGTGAAGCTTTCTTT. Protein product: CASSQDRAGEAFF.

This clonotype was seen many times. The chain has TRBV7-2 and TRBJ2-7; a weak D match, TRBD1 (6 bases). The length of the CDR3 is 14 residues. V dropped 4 bases and J dropped 2 bases, with 12 bases sitting between them. Germline loops: CDR1 SGHTA, CDR2 FQGNSA. CDR3 bases: TGTGCCAGCAGCTCCAACAGGGTTGCCTACGAGCAGTACTTC. This encodes CASSSNRVAYEQYF.